Listed here are 15 T cell receptor beta chains from one sample, sequenced in a study of human T cells and chemical hapten exposure (TCRdb year 2021). During library preparation, unique molecular identifiers were attached to individual cDNA molecules so that TCRs could be counted quantitatively and reproducibly. TCRdb reran the public reads through fastp at Q25 and MiXCR, keeping productive beta chains. Records with the same CDR3 protein are collapsed into one entry carrying the most frequent genes and DNA. The sample table on file contains dozens of distinct CDR3 sequences. The treatment or condition label, read with the paper, signifies: therapeutic diphenylcyclopropenone sensitization with weekly scalp DPC. Sample: whole blood, taken before DPC sensitization or 2, 6, or about 24 weeks after (not recorded which). The receptors stem from an adult with alopecia areata. Some clones in this sample may be carry-over from other donors' samples. This table probably holds off-target reads from a library built for another chain.

This chain joins TRBV12-5 and TRBJ2-5, with a possible D match to TRBD1 (5 bases). With 3 bases removed from V and 3 bases from J, the gap between germline ends came to 5 bases. This CDR3 is built from 12 residues. The germline CDR1 and CDR2 sequences are LGHNT and FRNRAP. The CDR3 protein is CASGLGEETQYF. CDR3 bases: TGTGCTAGTGGTTTAGGGGAAGAGACCCAGTACTTC.

The chain has TRBV29-1 and TRBJ1-3; no clear D. The germline gives CDR1 SQVTM, CDR2 ANQGSEA. This CDR3 spans 12 amino acids. The V and J ends lost 3 bases and 2 bases respectively, with 5 bases between them. The CDR3 sequence: CSVEQPGNTIYF. DNA of the CDR3: TGCAGCGTTGAGCAGCCTGGAAACACCATATATTTT.

The chain is built from TRBV28 and TRBJ2-7; 7 positions agree with TRBD1. V lost 5 bases, J lost 0 bases, and 4 bases stayed unmatched. CDR1 and CDR2 (germline): MDHEN, SYDVKM. The CDR3 is made up of 14 amino acids. The CDR3 nucleotides are TGTGCCAGCAGTCCCGACAGGGTCTCCTACGAGCAGTACTTC. This encodes CASSPDRVSYEQYF.

Only a few counts were recorded for this clonotype. V gene TRBV29-1 combines with J gene TRBJ2-1; D not resolved. CDR1 is SQVTM and CDR2 is ANQGSEA in the germline V gene. This CDR3 spans 11 amino acids. V shed 4 bases and J shed 3 bases, with 4 bases lying between them. The CDR3 bases are TGCAGCGTTGTCAGCTACAATGAGCAGTTCTTC. It translates to CSVVSYNEQFF.

This clonotype was seen a handful of times. The chain combines TRBV12-3 or TRBV12-4 with TRBJ2-1; 14 bases match TRBD2. J lost 8 bases, V lost 6 bases, and 12 bases had no gene match. The CDR3 is 17 residues long. The CDR3 DNA is TGTGCCAGCAGGGACCCCGGGACTAGCGGGAGTAGGGATGAGCAGTTCTTC. Protein: CASRDPGTSGSRDEQFF.

This chain connects TRBV7-6 to TRBJ2-3; 7 bases are a match to TRBD1. The CDR3 runs 14 residues. CDR1 SGHVS and CDR2 FNYEAQ come from the germline V gene. The trim removed 4 bases at V and 3 bases at J, leaving 4 bases unmatched. The CDR3 sequence: CASSSGTETDTQYF. Here the CDR3 DNA reads TGTGCCAGCAGCTCCGGGACAGAGACAGATACGCAGTATTTT.

The V call is TRBV14, the J call TRBJ2-7; D not certain. V shed 5 bases and J shed 2 bases, with 4 bases lying between them. The CDR3 has 11 residues. Germline CDR1 SGHDN, CDR2 FVKESK. The CDR3 DNA reads TGTGCCAGCAGCGGGACCTACGAGCAGTACTTC. It encodes CASSGTYEQYF.

This chain joins TRBV18 and TRBJ1-2; TRBD1 might be the D (5 bases). Germline-derived CDR1 and CDR2 are KGHSH and LQKENI. The length of the CDR3 is 14 residues. The V end lost 4 bases, the J end lost 2 bases, and 11 bases lay between the germline ends. As DNA, the CDR3 is TGTGCCAGCTCACGGGAACAGGAGAACTATGGCTACACCTTC. Protein: CASSREQENYGYTF.

This sequence joins TRBV18 and TRBJ2-7; D is uncertain. The V gene's germline CDR1 is KGHSH and CDR2 LQKENI. The V and J ends lost 6 bases and 5 bases respectively, with 14 bases between them. This CDR3 contains 13 residues. The chain's CDR3 is CASSASPPDEQYF. CDR3 nucleotides: TGTGCCAGCTCGGCGAGCCCCCCCGACGAGCAGTACTTC.

In DNA form, the CDR3 reads TGTGCCAGCTCGTCCTCTGATCAGGGAACCTACGAGCAGTACTTC. This gives the protein CASSSSDQGTYEQYF. The chain links TRBV18 to TRBJ2-7; perhaps TRBD1 as D (5 bases). The V end lost 6 bases, the J end lost 2 bases, and 17 bases lay between the germline ends. The CDR3 totals 15 residues. From germline, CDR1 is KGHSH and CDR2 LQKENI.

The chain employs TRBV12-3 or TRBV12-4 and TRBJ2-3; the match to TRBD2 covers 9 bases. The J segment lost 3 bases and the V segment lost 5 bases, leaving 6 bases of the junction unmatched. The CDR3 totals 15 residues. CDR3 in amino acids: CASSIIAGATDTQYF. CDR3 DNA: TGTGCCAGCAGTATCATAGCGGGAGCGACAGATACGCAGTATTTT.

This clonotype is hyperexpanded in the sample. The chain links TRBV4-3 to TRBJ1-1; 8 nucleotides line up with TRBD1. Germline values: CDR1 LGHNA, CDR2 YSLEER. Unmatched junction bases numbered 11, after V lost 8 bases and J lost 3 bases. The CDR3 length is 15 residues. CDR3 in amino acids: CASRDPGQGHTEAFF. In nucleotides, the CDR3 is TGCGCCAGCCGAGACCCCGGACAGGGCCACACTGAAGCTTTCTTT.

CDR3 region: CASSPWVFTDTQYF. Written as DNA, the CDR3 is TGTGCCAGCAGTCCCTGGGTCTTCACAGATACGCAGTATTTT. The V gene is TRBV12-3 or TRBV12-4, the J gene TRBJ2-3; no reliable D call. V lost 5 bases, J lost 2 bases, and 11 bases lay in between. The CDR3 has 14 amino acids.

This clonotype was counted between two and nine times. The rearrangement joins TRBV29-1 to TRBJ2-3; TRBD1 is a possible D gene (5 bases). The germline V and J ends were trimmed by 4 bases and 4 bases, with 6 bases remaining between them. This CDR3 spans 11 amino acids. The V gene's germline CDR1 is SQVTM and CDR2 ANQGSEA. This CDR3 is CSVGRADTQYF. The CDR3 DNA sequence: TGCAGCGTTGGCAGGGCAGATACGCAGTATTTT.

The chain carries TRBV18 and TRBJ2-3, with 7 bases lining up with TRBD1. CDR3 length: 13 residues. V gave up 2 bases and J gave up 4 bases; unmatched junction bases: 0. Germline V gives CDR1 KGHSH, CDR2 LQKENI. The CDR3 DNA is TGTGCCAGCTCACCAACAGGGGCAGATACGCAGTATTTT. Translation gives CASSPTGADTQYF.